A single sample gave rise to the 27 T cell receptor beta chains below, sequenced in a study of CD8 T cells in Susac syndrome. An amount of RNA that ranged from roughly 0.5 to 1 ug was reverse transcribed with random hexamers. TCRdb called the immunoSEQ multiplex PCR reads again in MiXCR, with one record for every CDR3 protein. This table has roughly 100,000 distinct CDR3 sequences, approximately 96% appearing once. Sequenced material: CD8+ T cells from PBMCs. Source of these receptors: a human donor with Susac syndrome.

V usage is TRBV20-1 and J usage is TRBJ2-5; 12 bases align to TRBD2. The CDR3 length is 14 residues. Germline values: CDR1 DFQATT, CDR2 SNEGSKA (reference sequence). J gave up 5 bases and V 6 bases, and 7 bases lay outside the gene matches. CDR3: CSAPGLAGMETQYF. CDR3 bases: TGCAGTGCGCCCGGACTAGCGGGGATGGAGACCCAGTACTTC.

The chain combines TRBV12-3 or TRBV12-4 with TRBJ1-1, with D unclear. The CDR3 consists of 13 residues. V was clipped by 5 bases and J by 6 bases, with 13 bases between them. The CDR3 here is CASSPPSGAEAFF. In nucleotides, the CDR3 is TGTGCCAGCAGTCCCCCATCTGGGGCTGAAGCTTTCTTT.

The rearrangement links TRBV27 to TRBJ1-2, with D hard to call. The germline V and J ends were trimmed by 6 bases and 2 bases, with 7 bases remaining between them. The CDR3 sequence is 12 residues long. Germline V gene sequence: CDR1 MNHEY, CDR2 SMNVEV (reference sequence). The CDR3 DNA follows: TGTGCCAGCAGCGGACGGAACTATGGCTACACCTTC. This codes for CASSGRNYGYTF.

As DNA, the CDR3 is TGTGCCAGCAGTTACGGGGTACTCTACAATGAGCAGTTCTTC. This sequence encodes CASSYGVLYNEQFF. The chain is built from TRBV6-5 and TRBJ2-1, with D unresolved. Germline values: CDR1 MNHEY, CDR2 SVGAGI. The CDR3 extends over 14 amino acids. V was clipped by 2 bases and J by 3 bases, with 8 bases between them.

The chain combines TRBV4-3 with TRBJ1-5; D gene uncertain. The CDR3 is 14 residues long. Trimming removed 0 bases at V and 4 bases at J, with 7 bases between. Germline loops: CDR1 LGHNA, CDR2 YSLEER. Here the CDR3 DNA reads TGCGCCAGCAGCCAAGACAGACGAAATCAGCCCCAGCATTTT. This encodes CASSQDRRNQPQHF.

The chain couples TRBV5-6 to TRBJ1-1; no clear D. The germline V and J ends were trimmed by 1 base and 5 bases, with 12 bases remaining between them. The CDR3 length is 14 residues. CDR1 is SGHDT and CDR2 is YYEEEE in the germline V gene. CDR3 sequence (DNA): TGTGCCAGCAGCTTGCCCAGGAAAGGAACTGAAGCTTTCTTT. Its translation is CASSLPRKGTEAFF.

This chain connects TRBV3-1 to TRBJ1-2; D remains unclear. Between the trimmed V and J ends, which lost 0 bases and 7 bases, there was a span of 18 bases. Germline values: CDR1 LGHDT, CDR2 YNNKEL (reference sequence). The CDR3 has 16 residues. CDR3 protein: CASSQDLTEPSFGYTF. The CDR3 DNA reads TGTGCCAGCAGCCAAGACCTAACCGAACCCTCCTTTGGCTACACCTTC.

This clonotype was counted between two and nine times. The rearrangement uses TRBV5-1 and TRBJ1-2; the match to TRBD1 covers 9 bases. The V gene's germline CDR1 is SGHRS and CDR2 YFSETQ. After removal of 0 bases from V and 4 bases from J, the junction contained 4 bases not matched to a gene. The CDR3 covers 15 residues. DNA of the CDR3: TGCGCCAGCAGCTTGGACGGGACAGGGACCTATGGCTACACCTTC. Translated, it gives CASSLDGTGTYGYTF.

The chain carries TRBV20-1 and TRBJ1-5; 7 bases map to TRBD1. This CDR3 is built from 13 residues. With 5 bases clipped from V and 5 bases from J, the junction kept 6 bases outside the gene matches. CDR1 is DFQATT, CDR2 SNEGSKA, per germline (reference sequence). CDR3 protein: CSAFRDSDQPQHF. The CDR3 DNA reads TGCAGTGCTTTCCGGGACAGTGATCAGCCCCAGCATTTT.

V gene TRBV2 combines with J gene TRBJ1-1; no clear D gene. The V end was cut by 7 bases, the J end by 4 bases, with 7 bases between. The CDR3 is 11 residues long. The germline V gene encodes CDR1 SNHLY and CDR2 FYNNEI. DNA of the CDR3: TGTGCCAGCACGAAGACCACTGAAGCTTTCTTT. It translates to CASTKTTEAFF. Based on the CDR3 plus reference TRBV2 and TRBJ1-1, the full variable domain is EPEVTQTPSHQVTQMGQEVILRCVPISNHLYFYWYRQILGQKVEFLVSFYNNEISEKSEIFDDQFSVERPDGSNFTLKIRSTKLEDSAMYFCASTKTTEAFFGQGTRLTVV.

The chain joins TRBV4-3 to TRBJ1-2, with a possible D match to TRBD1 (5 bases). Germline V CDR1 and CDR2: LGHNA, YSLEER. The CDR3 is made up of 12 amino acids. Deletions cut 1 base from V and 8 bases from J, with 8 bases between. CDR3 sequence reads: CASSQAGQGYTF. The CDR3, as DNA: TGCGCCAGCAGCCAAGCAGGGCAGGGCTACACCTTC.

The rearrangement links TRBV28 to TRBJ2-3; no clear D gene. Trimming cost V 5 bases and J 4 bases, with 10 bases left between them. Germline assignment: CDR1 MDHEN and CDR2 SYDVKM. The CDR3 spans 13 residues. CDR3 DNA sequence: TGTGCCAGCAGTACGCATGTTGCAGATACGCAGTATTTT. It encodes CASSTHVADTQYF.

The rearrangement joins TRBV5-6 to TRBJ1-3; D is perhaps TRBD1 (5 bases). The CDR3 has 15 amino acids. CDR1 is SGHDT, CDR2 YYEEEE, per germline. V was cut by 3 bases and J by 6 bases, with 16 bases left in between. This CDR3 reads CASSSPTAWENTIYF. CDR3 bases: TGTGCCAGCAGCTCACCGACAGCCTGGGAAAACACCATATATTTT. The whole variable domain, filled in from reference TRBV5-6 and TRBJ1-3, reads DAGVTQSPTHLIKTRGQQVTLRCSPKSGHDTVSWYQQALGQGPQFIFQYYEEEERQRGNFPDRFSGHQFPNYSSELNVNALLLGDSALYLCASSSPTAWENTIYFGEGSWLTVV.

This chain links TRBV7-9 with TRBJ2-2, with D unclear. The germline V and J ends were trimmed by 8 bases and 6 bases, with 10 bases remaining between them. Germline V gives CDR1 SEHNR, CDR2 FQNEAQ (reference sequence). This CDR3 has 12 residues. CDR3 region: CASPFGPGELFF. The CDR3 DNA follows: TGTGCCAGCCCTTTTGGTCCCGGGGAGCTGTTTTTT.

The chain has TRBV20-1 and TRBJ2-3; D is unresolved. Trimming took off 3 bases at V and 1 base at J, with 11 bases between the two ends. The CDR3 runs 14 residues. Germline CDR1 and CDR2: DFQATT and SNEGSKA (reference sequence). The CDR3 reads CSARGGDGTDTQYF. The CDR3 nucleotides are TGCAGTGCTAGGGGCGGCGATGGCACAGATACGCAGTATTTT.

The chain employs TRBV30 and TRBJ2-1; D tentatively fits TRBD1 or TRBD2 (5 bases each). The germline V gene encodes CDR1 GTSNPN and CDR2 SVGIG (reference sequence). V was trimmed by 1 base and J by 2 bases, leaving 12 bases between them. The CDR3 loop spans 15 amino acids. The CDR3 spells CAWSAGTAPYNEQFF. The DNA of the CDR3 is TGTGCCTGGAGTGCCGGGACGGCGCCCTACAATGAGCAGTTCTTC.

The chain carries TRBV3-1 and TRBJ2-5; 12 bases line up with TRBD2. From germline, CDR1 is LGHDT and CDR2 YNNKEL (reference sequence). The V and J ends lost 0 bases and 4 bases, in that order; junction bases with no gene match: 6. The CDR3 contains 17 residues. The CDR3 DNA reads TGTGCCAGCAGCCAAGATCCGGCTAGCGGGGGGGCAGAGACCCAGTACTTC. This sequence encodes CASSQDPASGGAETQYF.

The rearrangement links TRBV6-1 to TRBJ1-6; tentatively, D is TRBD1 (6 bases). V lost 1 base and J 7 bases, leaving 11 bases between the germline ends. The CDR3 length is 15 residues. The germline gives CDR1 MNHNS, CDR2 SASEGT. The CDR3 spells CASSEDRGANSPLHF. The CDR3 DNA is TGTGCCAGCAGTGAAGATCGGGGGGCGAATTCACCCCTCCACTTT.

The rearrangement uses TRBV9 and TRBJ2-3; TRBD2 might be the D (5 bases). The V and J ends lost 2 bases and 0 bases respectively, with 10 bases between them. The CDR3 consists of 15 residues. In germline, CDR1 is SGDLS, CDR2 YYNGEE. CDR3 sequence (DNA): TGTGCCAGCAGCGTTATTGGCGGGAGCACAGATACGCAGTATTTT. Protein: CASSVIGGSTDTQYF.

The chain is built from TRBV15 and TRBJ1-1; 7 bases are shared with TRBD1. The length of the CDR3 is 18 residues. The V gene's germline CDR1 is LNHNV and CDR2 YYDKDF (reference sequence). The V segment lost 0 bases and the J segment 3 bases; nucleotides outside the gene matches: 13. The CDR3 DNA is TGTGCCACCAGCAGAGATGAAACGGGGACAGCAAAGGACACTGAAGCTTTCTTT. Translated, it gives CATSRDETGTAKDTEAFF.

The V and J genes are TRBV29-1 and TRBJ1-4, with D maybe TRBD1 (5 bases). Germline V CDR1 and CDR2: SQVTM, ANQGSEA. This CDR3 has 13 residues. Trimming stripped 7 bases from V and 7 bases from J, with 16 bases between. The CDR3 region has the DNA TGCAGCGCCGCGAGTGGGGGTGGTGAAAAACTGTTTTTT. Amino acids: CSAASGGGEKLFF.

The table lists this clonotype with a count of one. This chain uses TRBV5-1 with TRBJ1-5, with unresolved D. The CDR3 length is 15 residues. Germline CDR1 reads SGHRS; CDR2 reads YFSETQ. V was clipped by 2 bases and J by 2 bases, with 11 bases between them. The CDR3 here is CASSFGVTGNQPQHF. As DNA, the CDR3 is TGCGCCAGCAGCTTCGGGGTAACCGGCAATCAGCCCCAGCATTTT.

The CDR3 DNA reads as TGCAGCGCCGAGGCGGGGAAAGGCTACACCTTC. Translating it yields CSAEAGKGYTF. The V gene is TRBV29-1, the J gene TRBJ1-2; D is unclear. This CDR3 contains 11 residues. V shed 7 bases and J shed 8 bases, with 14 bases lying between them. Germline assignment: CDR1 SQVTM and CDR2 ANQGSEA.

The rearrangement uses TRBV4-3 and TRBJ1-2; 9 bases line up with TRBD1. CDR3 length equals 15 residues. J gave up 4 bases and V 2 bases, and 5 bases lay outside the gene matches. Per the germline V gene, CDR1 is LGHNA and CDR2 is YSLEER. The DNA for the CDR3 is TGCGCCAGCAGCCAAATAACAGGGGGCTTCTATGGCTACACCTTC. Its translation is CASSQITGGFYGYTF.

The chain recombines TRBV4-3 with TRBJ1-1; D may be TRBD1 (5 bases). Germline V gene lookup returns CDR1 LGHNA and CDR2 YSLEER. V gave up 5 bases and J gave up 3 bases, with 13 bases separating them. The length of the CDR3 is 14 residues. The DNA for the CDR3 is TGCGCCAGCAGCTACCGGGACGGGGACACTGAAGCTTTCTTT. As protein: CASSYRDGDTEAFF.

V gene TRBV30 combines with J gene TRBJ2-5; D gene unclear. The CDR3 contains 13 residues. Germline-derived CDR1 and CDR2 are GTSNPN and SVGIG (reference sequence). V lost 0 bases to trimming and J lost 2 bases, with 7 bases between them. The CDR3 nucleotides read TGTGCCTGGAGTGTAGGGCAGCAAGAGACCCAGTACTTC. It yields the protein CAWSVGQQETQYF.

The rearrangement uses TRBV3-1 and TRBJ2-5; D ambiguous. The V gene lost 0 bases and the J gene lost 0 bases, with 5 bases spanning the gap. There are 14 residues in the CDR3. In germline, CDR1 is LGHDT, CDR2 YNNKEL (reference sequence). CDR3 nucleotides: TGTGCCAGCAGCCAAGACAGTTACCAAGAGACCCAGTACTTC. Its protein product is CASSQDSYQETQYF.